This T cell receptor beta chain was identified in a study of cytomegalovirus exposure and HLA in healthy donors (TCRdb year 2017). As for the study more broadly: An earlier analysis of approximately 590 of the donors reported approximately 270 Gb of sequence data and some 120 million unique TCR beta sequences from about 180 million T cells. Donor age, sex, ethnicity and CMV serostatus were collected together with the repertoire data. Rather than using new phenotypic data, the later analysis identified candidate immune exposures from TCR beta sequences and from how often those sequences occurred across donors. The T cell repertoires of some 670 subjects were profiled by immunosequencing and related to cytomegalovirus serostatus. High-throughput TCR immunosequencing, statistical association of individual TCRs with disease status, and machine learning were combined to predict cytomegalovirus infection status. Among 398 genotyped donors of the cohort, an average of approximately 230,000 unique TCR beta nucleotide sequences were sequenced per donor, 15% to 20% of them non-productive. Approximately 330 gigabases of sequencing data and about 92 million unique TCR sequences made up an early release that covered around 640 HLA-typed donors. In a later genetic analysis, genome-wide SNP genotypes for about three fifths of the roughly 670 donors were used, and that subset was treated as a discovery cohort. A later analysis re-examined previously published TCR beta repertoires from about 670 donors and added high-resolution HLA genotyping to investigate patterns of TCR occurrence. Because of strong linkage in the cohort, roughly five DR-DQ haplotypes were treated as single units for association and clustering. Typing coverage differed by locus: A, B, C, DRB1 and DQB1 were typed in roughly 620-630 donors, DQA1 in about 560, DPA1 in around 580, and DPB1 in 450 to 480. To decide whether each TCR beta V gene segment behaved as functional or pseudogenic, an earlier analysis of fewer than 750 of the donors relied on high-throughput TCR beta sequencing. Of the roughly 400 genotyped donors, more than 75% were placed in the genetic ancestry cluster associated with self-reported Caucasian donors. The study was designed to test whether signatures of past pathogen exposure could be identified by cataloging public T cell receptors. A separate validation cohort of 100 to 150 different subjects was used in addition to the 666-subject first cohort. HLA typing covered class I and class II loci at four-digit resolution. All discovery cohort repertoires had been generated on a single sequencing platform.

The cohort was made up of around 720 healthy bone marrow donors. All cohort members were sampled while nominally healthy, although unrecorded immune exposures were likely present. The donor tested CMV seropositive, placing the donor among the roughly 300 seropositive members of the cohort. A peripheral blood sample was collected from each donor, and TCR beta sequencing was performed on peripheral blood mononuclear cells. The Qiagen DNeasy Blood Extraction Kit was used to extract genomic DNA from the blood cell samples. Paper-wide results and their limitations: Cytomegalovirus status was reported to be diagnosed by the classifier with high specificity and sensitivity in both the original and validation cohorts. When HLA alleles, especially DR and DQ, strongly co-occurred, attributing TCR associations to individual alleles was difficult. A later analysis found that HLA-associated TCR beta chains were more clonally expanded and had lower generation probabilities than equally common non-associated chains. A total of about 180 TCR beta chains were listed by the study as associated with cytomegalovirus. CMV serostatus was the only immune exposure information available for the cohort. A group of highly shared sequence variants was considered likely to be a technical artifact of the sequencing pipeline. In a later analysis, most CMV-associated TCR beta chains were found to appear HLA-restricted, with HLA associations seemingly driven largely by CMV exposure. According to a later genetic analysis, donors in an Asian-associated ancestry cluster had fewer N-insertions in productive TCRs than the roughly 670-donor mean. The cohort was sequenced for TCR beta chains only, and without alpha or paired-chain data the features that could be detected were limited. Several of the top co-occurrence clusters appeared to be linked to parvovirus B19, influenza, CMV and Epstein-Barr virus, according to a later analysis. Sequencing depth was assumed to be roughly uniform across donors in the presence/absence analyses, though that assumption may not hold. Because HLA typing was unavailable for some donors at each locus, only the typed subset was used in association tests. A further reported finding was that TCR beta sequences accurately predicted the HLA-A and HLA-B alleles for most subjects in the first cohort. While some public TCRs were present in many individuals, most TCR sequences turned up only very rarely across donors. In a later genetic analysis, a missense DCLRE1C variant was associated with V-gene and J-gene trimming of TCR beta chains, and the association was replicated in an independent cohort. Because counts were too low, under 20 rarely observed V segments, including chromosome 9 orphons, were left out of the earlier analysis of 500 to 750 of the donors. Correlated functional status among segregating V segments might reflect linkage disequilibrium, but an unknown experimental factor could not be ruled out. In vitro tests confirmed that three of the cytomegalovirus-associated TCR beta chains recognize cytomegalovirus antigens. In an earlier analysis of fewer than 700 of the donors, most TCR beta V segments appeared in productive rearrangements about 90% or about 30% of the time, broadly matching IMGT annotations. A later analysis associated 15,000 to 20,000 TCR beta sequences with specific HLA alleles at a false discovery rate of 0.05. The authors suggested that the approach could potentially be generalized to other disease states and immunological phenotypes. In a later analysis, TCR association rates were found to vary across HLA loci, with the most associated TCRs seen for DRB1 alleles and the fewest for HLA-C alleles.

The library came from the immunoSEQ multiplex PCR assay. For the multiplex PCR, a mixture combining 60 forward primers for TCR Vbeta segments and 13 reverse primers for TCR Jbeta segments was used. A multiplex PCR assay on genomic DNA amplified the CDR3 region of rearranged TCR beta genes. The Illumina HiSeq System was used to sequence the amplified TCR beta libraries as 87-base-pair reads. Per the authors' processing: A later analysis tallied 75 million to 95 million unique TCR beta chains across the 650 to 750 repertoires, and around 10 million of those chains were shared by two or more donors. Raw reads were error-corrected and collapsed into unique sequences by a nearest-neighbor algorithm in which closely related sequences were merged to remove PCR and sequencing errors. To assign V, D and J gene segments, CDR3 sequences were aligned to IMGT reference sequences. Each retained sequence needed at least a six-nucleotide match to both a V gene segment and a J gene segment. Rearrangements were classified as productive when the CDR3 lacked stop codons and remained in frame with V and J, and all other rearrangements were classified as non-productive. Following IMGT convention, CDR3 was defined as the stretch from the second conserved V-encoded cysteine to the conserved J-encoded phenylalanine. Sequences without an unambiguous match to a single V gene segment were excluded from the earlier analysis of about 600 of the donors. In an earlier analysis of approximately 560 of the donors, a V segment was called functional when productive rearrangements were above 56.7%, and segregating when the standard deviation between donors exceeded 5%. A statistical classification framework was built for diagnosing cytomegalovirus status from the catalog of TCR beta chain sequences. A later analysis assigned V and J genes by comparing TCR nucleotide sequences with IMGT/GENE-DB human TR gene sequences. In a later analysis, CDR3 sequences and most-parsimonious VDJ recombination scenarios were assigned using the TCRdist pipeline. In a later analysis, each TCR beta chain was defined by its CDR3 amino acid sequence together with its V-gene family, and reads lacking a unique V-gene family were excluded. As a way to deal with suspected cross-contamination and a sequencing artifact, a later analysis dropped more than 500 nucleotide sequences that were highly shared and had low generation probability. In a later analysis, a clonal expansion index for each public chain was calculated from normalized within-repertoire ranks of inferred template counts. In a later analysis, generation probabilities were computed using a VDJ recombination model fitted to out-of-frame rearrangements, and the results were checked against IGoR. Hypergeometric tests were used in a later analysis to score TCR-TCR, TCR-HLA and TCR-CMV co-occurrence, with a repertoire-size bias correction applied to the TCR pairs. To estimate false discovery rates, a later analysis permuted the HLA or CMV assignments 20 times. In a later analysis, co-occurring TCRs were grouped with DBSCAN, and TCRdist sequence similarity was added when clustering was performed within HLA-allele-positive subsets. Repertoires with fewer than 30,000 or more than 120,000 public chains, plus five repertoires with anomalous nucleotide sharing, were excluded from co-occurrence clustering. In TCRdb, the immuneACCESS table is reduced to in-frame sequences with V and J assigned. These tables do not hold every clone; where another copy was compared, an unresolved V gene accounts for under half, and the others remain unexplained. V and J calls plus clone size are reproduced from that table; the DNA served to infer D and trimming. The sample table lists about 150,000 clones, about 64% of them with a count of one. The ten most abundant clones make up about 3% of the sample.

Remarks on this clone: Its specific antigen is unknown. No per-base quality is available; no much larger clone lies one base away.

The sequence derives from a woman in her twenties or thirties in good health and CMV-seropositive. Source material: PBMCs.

The DNA reads TGCGCCAGCAGCTTGCAAACCGGGAACACAGATACGCAGTATTTT. Its amino acids are CASSLQTGNTDTQYF. In this chain, TRBV5-1 is recombined with TRBJ2-3; tentative D gene TRBD2, with 5 bases matching. The CDR3 spans 15 residues, from the cysteine through the phenylalanine. Only CDR3 DNA remains: 45 bases, in frame from the first base. From a lookup of the germline V gene, CDR1 and CDR2 are SGHRS and YFSETQ. The V and J ends are trimmed by 1 base and 2 bases, leaving 11 bases between them.